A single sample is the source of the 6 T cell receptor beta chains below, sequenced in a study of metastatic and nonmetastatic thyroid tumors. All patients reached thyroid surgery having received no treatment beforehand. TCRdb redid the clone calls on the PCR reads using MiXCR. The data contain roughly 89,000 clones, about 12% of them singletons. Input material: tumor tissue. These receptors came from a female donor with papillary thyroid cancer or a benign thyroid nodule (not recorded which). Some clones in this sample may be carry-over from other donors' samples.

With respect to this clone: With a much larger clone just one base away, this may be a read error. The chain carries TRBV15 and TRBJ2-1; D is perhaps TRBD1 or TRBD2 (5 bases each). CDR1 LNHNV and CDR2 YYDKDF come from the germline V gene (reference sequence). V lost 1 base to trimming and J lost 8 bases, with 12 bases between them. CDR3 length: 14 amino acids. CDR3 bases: TGTGCCACCAGCAGAGTCCGGTGGGGGTATGAGCAGTTCTTC. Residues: CATSRVRWGYEQFF.

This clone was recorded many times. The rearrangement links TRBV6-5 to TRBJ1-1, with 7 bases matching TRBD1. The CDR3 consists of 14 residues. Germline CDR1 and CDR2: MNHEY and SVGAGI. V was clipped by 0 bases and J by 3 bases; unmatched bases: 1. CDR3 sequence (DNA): TGTGCCAGCAGTTACTCAGGGGGCTACACTGAAGCTTTCTTT. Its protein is CASSYSGGYTEAFF.

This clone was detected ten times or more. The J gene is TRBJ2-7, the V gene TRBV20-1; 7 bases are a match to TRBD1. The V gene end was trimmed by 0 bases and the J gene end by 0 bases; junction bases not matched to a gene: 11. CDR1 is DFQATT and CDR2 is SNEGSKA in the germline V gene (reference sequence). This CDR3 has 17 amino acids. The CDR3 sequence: CSARDASGTVSSYEQYF. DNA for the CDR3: TGCAGTGCTAGAGACGCTTCCGGGACAGTGAGCTCCTACGAGCAGTACTTC.

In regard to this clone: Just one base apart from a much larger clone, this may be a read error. DNA for the CDR3: TGTGCCAGCAGACAAACAGGGTTGTCGAACATTCAGTACTTC. Its translation: CASRQTGLSNIQYF. V and J are TRBV6-1 and TRBJ2-4; D may be TRBD1 (6 bases). The V end was cut by 6 bases, the J end by 7 bases, with 16 bases between. The CDR3 covers 14 residues. CDR1 is MNHNS, CDR2 SASEGT, per germline.

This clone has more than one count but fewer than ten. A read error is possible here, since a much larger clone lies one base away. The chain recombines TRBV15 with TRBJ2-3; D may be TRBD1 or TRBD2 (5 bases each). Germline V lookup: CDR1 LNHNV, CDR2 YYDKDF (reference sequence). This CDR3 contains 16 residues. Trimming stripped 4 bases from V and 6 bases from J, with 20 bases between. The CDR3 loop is CATSIGLEGLRDTQYF. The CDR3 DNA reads TGTGCCACCAGCATCGGCCTAGAGGGGCTTAGGGATACGCAGTATTTT. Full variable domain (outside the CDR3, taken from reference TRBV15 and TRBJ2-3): DAMVIQNPRYQVTQFGKPVTLSCSQTLNHNVMYWYQQKSSQAPKLLFHYYDKDFNNEADTPDNFQSRRPNTSFCFLDIRSPGLGDTAMYLCATSIGLEGLRDTQYFGPGTRLTVL.

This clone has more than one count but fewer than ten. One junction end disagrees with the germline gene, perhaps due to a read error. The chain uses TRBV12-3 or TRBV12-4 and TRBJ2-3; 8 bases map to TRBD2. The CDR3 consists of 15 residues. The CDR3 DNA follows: TGTACCAGCAGGAACGGACTAGCAGGGACAGATACGCAGTATTTT. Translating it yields CTSRNGLAGTDTQYF.